This entry concerns a single T cell receptor (beta chain). Deletions cut 0 bases from V and 0 bases from J, with 17 bases between. This CDR3 contains 18 residues. Per germline, CDR1 SGHAT and CDR2 FQNNGV. Authors' processing steps: The authors estimated nucleated cell counts from reference gene primer amplification. TCRdb's table, derived via immunoSEQ multiplex PCR, lists solely in-frame clones and lacks some. V, J and clone size are those of that table, while D and trimming were read from the DNA. The repertoire holds about 180,000 clones, with 70% to 90% as singletons. The data derive from a study of blood T cell repertoires in COVID-19. Across the whole study: Acute-phase and convalescent COVID-19 samples originated in the United States, Italy and Spain. The cDNA or gDNA used as material had been derived from T cells, B-cell-depleted T cells, or PBMCs.

The rearrangement links TRBV11-2 to TRBJ1-1; TRBD1 is a possible D gene (5 bases). The receptor comes from a woman aged 30 to 39 with active or convalescent COVID-19. Material: peripheral blood. The CDR3 DNA reads TGTGCCAGCAGCTTAGATCTGGGCAGGGAAGGGGTGAACACTGAAGCTTTCTTT. It codes for CASSLDLGREGVNTEAFF.